The next 22 T cell receptor beta chains were all read from a single sample in a study of cytomegalovirus exposure and HLA in healthy donors. Vbeta (60) and Jbeta (13) primers were used in the PCR. The assay was immunoSEQ multiplex PCR, and TCRdb's table has in-frame clones only and misses some. The sample lists approximately 73,000 clones; less than 75% were seen once. Sequencing was carried out using PBMCs. Receptor source: a man aged 25-45 years in good health and CMV-seropositive.

The CDR3 DNA follows: TGTGCCAGCAGTTACACAGGAACTGAAGCTTTCTTT. Translating it yields CASSYTGTEAFF. This chain links TRBV25-1 with TRBJ1-1; possibly TRBD1 for D (5 bases). Germline V lookup: CDR1 MGHDK, CDR2 SYGVNS. This CDR3 has 12 residues. Trimming cost V 5 bases and J 5 bases, with 9 bases left between them.

The chain is built from TRBV5-4 and TRBJ2-7; weak D call: TRBD2 (7 bases). With 0 bases removed from V and 5 bases from J, the gap between germline ends came to 12 bases. Germline V lookup: CDR1 SGHNT, CDR2 YYREEE (reference sequence). The CDR3 totals 14 residues. The CDR3 loop is CASSLVGGGHEQYF. CDR3 DNA sequence: TGTGCCAGCAGCTTGGTTGGGGGGGGCCACGAGCAGTACTTC.

The chain links TRBV29-1 to TRBJ1-2; TRBD1 is a possible D gene (6 bases). The CDR3 consists of 14 residues. The germline gives CDR1 SQVTM, CDR2 ANQGSEA. Trimming left V 8 bases short and J 3 bases short, with 19 bases between. The CDR3, as DNA: TGCAGCCCTCGGAGGGGGGGAAAGGACTATGGCTACACCTTC. This codes for CSPRRGGKDYGYTF.

The chain joins TRBV7-8 to TRBJ1-5, with 9 nucleotides matching TRBD1. Trimming removed 2 bases from V and 7 bases from J; junction bases left unmatched: 6. The V gene's germline CDR1 is SGHVS and CDR2 FQNEAQ. The CDR3 covers 15 residues. CDR3 coding DNA: TGTGCCAGCAGCTTATCGGTACAGGGGGCCCAGCCCCAGCATTTT. Amino acids: CASSLSVQGAQPQHF. The full variable domain, rest sourced from reference TRBV7-8 and TRBJ1-5, is GAGVSQSPRYKVAKRGQDVALRCDPISGHVSLFWYQQALGQGPEFLTYFQNEAQLDKSGLPSDRFFAERPEGSVSTLKIQRTQQEDSAVYLCASSLSVQGAQPQHFGDGTRLSIL.

CDR3 DNA: TGTGCCAGCAGTTTACGACAGGGTCATCAGCCCCAGCATTTT. Its translation: CASSLRQGHQPQHF. The chain is built from TRBV28 and TRBJ1-5; 7 positions agree with TRBD1. V was clipped by 2 bases and J by 5 bases; unmatched bases: 3. The CDR3 runs to 14 residues. Per germline, CDR1 MDHEN and CDR2 SYDVKM.

This clone was seen more than once but under ten times. The chain couples TRBV7-3 to TRBJ2-4, with 9 bases identical to TRBD1. CDR1 is SGHTA, CDR2 FQGTGA, per germline. J gave up 5 bases and V 5 bases, and 1 base lay outside the gene matches. There are 13 residues in the CDR3. CDR3 nucleotide sequence: TGTGCCAGCAGCCGGGACAGGGAAAACATTCAGTACTTC. This translates into CASSRDRENIQYF. The full variable domain, completed using reference TRBV7-3 and TRBJ2-4, is GAGVSQTPSNKVTEKGKYVELRCDPISGHTALYWYRQSLGQGPEFLIYFQGTGAADDSGLPNDRFFAVRPEGSVSTLKIQRTERGDSAVYLCASSRDRENIQYFGAGTRLSVL.

There are a few counts of this clone. The V call is TRBV5-1, the J call TRBJ2-5, with a tentative D call TRBD1 (5 bases). This CDR3 region has 14 residues. Germline CDR1 is SGHRS and CDR2 is YFSETQ. The V and J ends lost 4 bases and 1 base respectively, with 11 bases between them. In DNA, the CDR3 is TGCGCCAGCAGCGGATTGACAGCCCAAGAGACCCAGTACTTC. Protein: CASSGLTAQETQYF.

This clone has only a few counts. The chain joins TRBV13 to TRBJ2-7, with D possibly TRBD2 on 6 matching bases. The germline V and J ends were trimmed by 1 base and 3 bases, with 10 bases remaining between them. CDR3 size: 14 residues. Germline V gene lookup returns CDR1 PRHDT and CDR2 FYEKMQ (reference sequence). DNA of the CDR3: TGTGCCAGCAGCTTAGAGGGACTGAACTACGAGCAGTACTTC. As protein: CASSLEGLNYEQYF.

A remark on this clone: At one end, the junction sequence differs from germline, possibly due to a read error. The genes are TRBV6-1 and TRBJ2-5; a possible D gene is TRBD2 (5 bases). The CDR3 extends over 14 amino acids. Germline lookup yields CDR1 MNHNS and CDR2 SASEGT. The CDR3 reads CASSEGGGQEAQYF. CDR3 in DNA: TGTGCCAGCAGTGAAGGAGGAGGTCAAGAGGCCCAGTACTTC.

The chain uses TRBV4-1 and TRBJ2-2; the match to TRBD1 covers 8 bases. V dropped 2 bases and J dropped 8; count of bases not matched to a gene: 7. This CDR3 has 15 residues. Germline lookup yields CDR1 MGHRA and CDR2 YSYEKL. CDR3 region: CASSQSTRGLGELFF. CDR3 in DNA: TGCGCCAGCAGCCAATCTACCAGGGGGCTTGGGGAGCTGTTTTTT.

Only a few counts were recorded for this clone. J is TRBJ1-6 and V is TRBV11-2; D is uncertain. CDR1 is SGHAT, CDR2 FQNNGV, per germline. This CDR3 is built from 13 residues. Trimming shortened V by 0 bases and J by 10 bases, and 7 bases separated the two germline ends. The CDR3 bases are TGTGCCAGCAGCTTAGAAAACTTCTCACCCCTCCACTTT. It yields the protein CASSLENFSPLHF.

The chain uses TRBV10-2 and TRBJ1-5; D is undetermined. V was cut by 2 bases and J by 1 base, with 6 bases left in between. The CDR3 covers 14 residues. Per germline, CDR1 WSHSY and CDR2 SAAADI. The CDR3: CASSEGLSNQPQHF. Written as DNA, the CDR3 is TGCGCCAGCAGTGAGGGGCTAAGCAATCAGCCCCAGCATTTT.

The V gene is TRBV30, the J gene TRBJ2-5; D possibly corresponds to TRBD1 (5 bases). The J call is doubtful: the DNA matches TRBJ2-7 better. The germline V gene encodes CDR1 GTSNPN and CDR2 SVGIG (reference sequence). The CDR3 is 12 amino acids. The CDR3 loop is CAWSLTVYEQYF. CDR3 DNA: TGTGCCTGGAGTCTGACAGTCTACGAGCAGTACTTC.

The chain combines TRBV4-1 with TRBJ1-6; D remains ambiguous. The germline V and J ends were trimmed by 0 bases and 10 bases, with 13 bases remaining between them. Germline lookup yields CDR1 MGHRA and CDR2 YSYEKL. This CDR3 comprises 15 residues. The CDR3 spells CASSQETPGFSPLHF. The CDR3 DNA follows: TGCGCCAGCAGCCAAGAAACTCCGGGATTCTCACCCCTCCACTTT.

The chain couples TRBV9 to TRBJ2-1; 9 bases align to TRBD2. This CDR3 spans 16 amino acids. The germline V gene encodes CDR1 SGDLS and CDR2 YYNGEE. The V segment lost 2 bases and the J segment 9 bases; nucleotides outside the gene matches: 12. In DNA, the CDR3 is TGTGCCAGCAGCGTTGGAAGCGGAGGAGCGGGGGGTGAGCAGTTCTTC. Residues: CASSVGSGGAGGEQFF.

The genes are TRBV7-3 and TRBJ2-4, with D tentatively TRBD2 (6 bases). V was trimmed by 5 bases and J by 12 bases, leaving 17 bases between them. The germline V gene encodes CDR1 SGHTA and CDR2 FQGTGA. The length of the CDR3 is 13 residues. The CDR3 protein is CASSINRDSSQYF. CDR3 nucleotide sequence: TGTGCCAGCAGCATCAACCGGGACTCTTCTCAGTACTTC.

V and J are TRBV28 and TRBJ1-1; D is unresolved. From germline, CDR1 is MDHEN and CDR2 SYDVKM. V shed 8 bases and J shed 0 bases, with 7 bases lying between them. This CDR3 has 12 residues. The CDR3 loop reads CASWSVNTEAFF. CDR3 nucleotide sequence: TGTGCCAGCTGGTCGGTGAACACTGAAGCTTTCTTT.

The sample holds a few counts of this clone. This chain connects TRBV4-1 to TRBJ2-3, with 9 bases matching TRBD1. V lost 1 base to trimming and J lost 3 bases; unmatched junction nucleotides: 5. The CDR3 runs 16 residues. CDR1 is MGHRA, CDR2 YSYEKL, per germline. CDR3 amino acids: CASSQGGTGRTDTQYF. DNA for the CDR3: TGCGCCAGCAGCCAAGGGGGGACAGGGAGAACAGATACGCAGTATTTT.

The table lists this clone with a few counts. The rearrangement links TRBV30 to TRBJ1-1; 9 bases agree with TRBD1. This CDR3 is built from 13 residues. Germline CDR1 is GTSNPN and CDR2 is SVGIG (reference sequence). J lost 6 bases, V lost 2 bases, and 4 bases had no gene match. The CDR3 nucleotides read TGTGCCTGGAGTCCCGGGACAGGGTCTGAAGCTTTCTTT. It is translated as CAWSPGTGSEAFF. Drawing the rest from reference TRBV30 and TRBJ1-1, the complete variable domain is SQTIHQWPATLVQPVGSPLSLECTVEGTSNPNLYWYRQAAGRGLQLLFYSVGIGQISSEVPQNLSASRPQDRQFILSSKKLLLSDSGFYLCAWSPGTGSEAFFGQGTRLTVV.

Comment on this clone: At one end the junction does not follow the germline gene, possibly because of a read error. The CDR3 DNA follows: TGTGCCAGCAGCTTGAGCGATTACAATGAGCAGCTCTTC. Its protein is CASSLSDYNEQLF. V usage is TRBV5-6 and J usage is TRBJ2-1; no reliable D call. Germline V CDR1 and CDR2: SGHDT, YYEEEE. The CDR3 is 13 residues long.

The chain recombines TRBV7-9 with TRBJ2-3; unclear D gene. From germline, CDR1 is SEHNR and CDR2 FQNEAQ (reference sequence). V was trimmed by 7 bases and J by 1 base, leaving 12 bases between them. The CDR3 totals 14 residues. The CDR3 coding sequence is TGTGCCAGCAACCCATATGCGGGCACAGATACGCAGTATTTT. Translation: CASNPYAGTDTQYF.

In its sample, this clone was seen a few times. The chain uses TRBV6-6 and TRBJ1-5; D might be TRBD1 (5 bases). The germline V gene has CDR1 MNHNY and CDR2 SVGAGI (reference sequence). The CDR3 sequence is 13 residues long. With 5 bases removed from V and 2 bases from J, the gap between germline ends came to 7 bases. The DNA for the CDR3 is TGTGCCAGCAGTCCGGGGGGCAATCAGCCCCAGCATTTT. This encodes CASSPGGNQPQHF.